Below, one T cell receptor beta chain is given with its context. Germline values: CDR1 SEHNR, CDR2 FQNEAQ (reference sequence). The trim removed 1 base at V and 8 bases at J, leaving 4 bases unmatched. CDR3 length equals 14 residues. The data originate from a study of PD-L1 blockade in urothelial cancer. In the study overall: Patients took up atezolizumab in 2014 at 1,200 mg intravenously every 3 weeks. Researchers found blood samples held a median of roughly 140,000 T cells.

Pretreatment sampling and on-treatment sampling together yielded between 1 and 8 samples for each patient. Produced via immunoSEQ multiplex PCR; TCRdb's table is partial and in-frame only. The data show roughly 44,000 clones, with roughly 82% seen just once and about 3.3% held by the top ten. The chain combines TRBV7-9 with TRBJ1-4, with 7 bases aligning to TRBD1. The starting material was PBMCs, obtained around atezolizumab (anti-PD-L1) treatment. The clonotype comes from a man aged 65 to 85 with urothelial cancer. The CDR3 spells CASSLGGQSEKLFF. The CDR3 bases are TGTGCCAGCAGCTTAGGGGGACAGTCCGAAAAACTGTTTTTT. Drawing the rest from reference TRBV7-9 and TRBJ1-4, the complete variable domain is DTGVSQNPRHKITKRGQNVTFRCDPISEHNRLYWYRQTLGQGPEFLTYFQNEAQLEKSRLLSDRFSAERPKGSFSTLEIQRTEQGDSAMYLCASSLGGQSEKLFFGSGTQLSVL.